Included here is one TCR beta chain sequence, with context. What it binds is unknown. Sampled while nominally healthy, donors likely had unrecorded immune exposures. The data were taken from a study of cytomegalovirus exposure and HLA in healthy donors. Primers for the PCR totalled 60 Vbeta and 13 Jbeta. The assay was immunoSEQ multiplex PCR, and TCRdb's table has in-frame clones only and misses some. The data hold around 100,000 clones, with around 75% observed a single time. Study results and caveats: Accurate HLA-A and HLA-B prediction from TCR beta sequences was reported for most subjects.

The sequence derives from a woman aged 25 to 39 in good health and CMV-seronegative. The sequencing sample was made of PBMCs.

The CDR3 DNA reads TGTGTCAGAAGCTATCCCGGACAGCCCACTGAAGCTTTCTTT. Its protein is CVRSYPGQPTEAFF. The chain is built from TRBV7-5 and TRBJ1-1; TRBD1 reflects the table's D call only, with no check against the DNA. TRBV7-5 is termed a pseudogene. The CDR3 is 14 amino acids.